This TCR beta chain was obtained from a study of blood T cell repertoires in COVID-19. The V end was cut by 8 bases, the J end by 3 bases, with 10 bases between. The CDR3 covers 12 residues. Germline CDR1 reads MNHNY; CDR2 reads SVGAGI (reference sequence). This table comes from immunoSEQ multiplex PCR, and its TCRdb copy is limited to in-frame clones, with some not included. The sample has approximately 33,000 clones, less than 90% seen once. What was sequenced was peripheral blood. The source is a man in his sixties or seventies with acute or convalescent COVID-19. The rearrangement joins TRBV6-6 to TRBJ2-5, with D hard to call. For the CDR3, the DNA is TGTGCCAGCGAAGGTGAGGAAGAGACCCAGTACTTC. This sequence encodes CASEGEEETQYF.